One and the same sample provided the 23 T cell receptor beta chains below, sequenced in a study of type 1 regulatory T cells. No antigens are known for them. TCRdb reprocessed the reads via MiXCR and lists one record per CDR3 protein. This table has 55,000 to 65,000 distinct CDR3 sequences, 62% appearing once. Specimen: cultured non-Tr1 T cells, either the whole culture or a sorted T cell fraction (not recorded which). The receptors come from a human donor in good health.

The gene calls are TRBV7-9 and TRBJ2-1; D is uncertain. CDR3 length: 13 residues. Between the trimmed V and J ends, which lost 0 bases and 6 bases, there was a span of 6 bases. From germline, CDR1 is SEHNR and CDR2 FQNEAQ (reference sequence). In nucleotides, the CDR3 is TGTGCCAGCAGCTTAGCGCAAAGCAATGAGCAGTTCTTC. Translated: CASSLAQSNEQFF.

This clonotype was detected only a few times. The chain uses TRBV28 and TRBJ2-5, with a possible D match to TRBD2 (5 bases). Germline values: CDR1 MDHEN, CDR2 SYDVKM. V was cut by 7 bases and J by 4 bases, with 10 bases left in between. The CDR3 covers 12 residues. The CDR3: CASTTSGETQYF. Here the CDR3 DNA reads TGTGCCAGCACCACTAGTGGAGAGACCCAGTACTTC.

In this sample, this clonotype turned up once. V is TRBV20-1 and J is TRBJ2-2; 11 bases map to TRBD2. The V gene end was trimmed by 4 bases and the J gene end by 6 bases; junction bases not matched to a gene: 4. Germline V lookup: CDR1 DFQATT, CDR2 SNEGSKA (reference sequence). The CDR3 runs to 14 residues. CDR3 sequence reads: CSAMTSGTAGELFF. CDR3 in DNA: TGCAGTGCTATGACTAGCGGGACCGCCGGGGAGCTGTTTTTT.

The chain combines TRBV6-2 or TRBV6-3 with TRBJ2-1; no definite D call. Trimming cost V 10 bases and J 2 bases, with 12 bases left between them. Germline V gene sequence: CDR1 MNHEY, CDR2 SVGEGT. The CDR3 runs to 13 residues. As DNA, the CDR3 is TGTGCCACGGGCCGCCAAACCTACAATGAGCAGTTCTTC. Amino acid sequence: CATGRQTYNEQFF.

This clonotype has only a few counts. V gene TRBV2 combines with J gene TRBJ2-2; TRBD2 might be the D (5 bases). V was cut by 6 bases and J by 4 bases, with 12 bases left in between. The germline CDR1 and CDR2 sequences are SNHLY and FYNNEI. The CDR3 consists of 14 residues. The CDR3 protein is CASSEGEVTGELFF. DNA of the CDR3: TGTGCCAGCAGCGAGGGCGAAGTCACCGGGGAGCTGTTTTTT. Drawing the rest from reference TRBV2 and TRBJ2-2, the complete variable domain is EPEVTQTPSHQVTQMGQEVILRCVPISNHLYFYWYRQILGQKVEFLVSFYNNEISEKSEIFDDQFSVERPDGSNFTLKIRSTKLEDSAMYFCASSEGEVTGELFFGEGSRLTVL.

The V gene is TRBV5-1, the J gene TRBJ2-3, with 9 bases fitting TRBD2. Germline V gene lookup returns CDR1 SGHRS and CDR2 YFSETQ. V lost 4 bases, J lost 2 bases, and 14 bases stayed unmatched. The CDR3 runs 18 residues. The CDR3 bases are TGCGCCAGCAGCATATACCCCTCTAGCGGGGCCAACACAGATACGCAGTATTTT. Its translation: CASSIYPSSGANTDTQYF.

This sequence joins TRBV28 and TRBJ2-3; unclear D gene. The CDR3 extends over 13 amino acids. CDR1 is MDHEN, CDR2 SYDVKM, per germline. V lost 2 bases and J lost 6, with 9 bases in between. The CDR3 DNA sequence: TGTGCCAGCAGTTTAGTATCAGAGGATACGCAGTATTTT. Translated: CASSLVSEDTQYF.

This clonotype came up once. The chain couples TRBV9 to TRBJ1-2; D is uncertain. The CDR3 runs to 14 residues. Germline V gene lookup returns CDR1 SGDLS and CDR2 YYNGEE. V was clipped by 2 bases and J by 4 bases, with 12 bases between them. In DNA form, the CDR3 reads TGTGCCAGCAGCGTCTCTATGGCAGGCTATGGCTACACCTTC. Its protein product is CASSVSMAGYGYTF.

The J gene is TRBJ1-1, the V gene TRBV11-2; TRBD1 aligns across 7 bases. Trimming removed 5 bases from V and 1 base from J; junction bases left unmatched: 4. Germline-derived CDR1 and CDR2 are SGHAT and FQNNGV. The CDR3 totals 14 residues. This CDR3 reads CASSMWTGNTEAFF. The CDR3 region has the DNA TGTGCCAGCAGCATGTGGACAGGGAACACTGAAGCTTTCTTT.

This clonotype was seen a handful of times. The chain joins TRBV4-1 to TRBJ1-1, with TRBD1 identical over 9 bases. The CDR3 sequence is 13 residues long. Germline V gives CDR1 MGHRA, CDR2 YSYEKL. V lost 2 bases and J lost 12; bases outside the gene matches: 7. This CDR3 is CASSQLGQGRTFF. In DNA, the CDR3 is TGCGCCAGCAGCCAATTGGGACAGGGTAGAACTTTCTTT.

This clonotype was found a few times. The chain carries TRBV27 and TRBJ2-7; D ambiguous. This CDR3 contains 13 residues. CDR1 and CDR2 from the germline V gene are MNHEY and SMNVEV (reference sequence). The V end was cut by 6 bases, the J end by 1 base, with 10 bases between. In nucleotides, the CDR3 is TGTGCCAGCAGGGCCCCCTGGTCCTACGAGCAGTACTTC. Translated, it gives CASRAPWSYEQYF.

This sequence joins TRBV24-1 and TRBJ2-5; perhaps TRBD1 as D (5 bases). The germline V and J ends were trimmed by 0 bases and 0 bases, with 7 bases remaining between them. The CDR3 covers 15 residues. Germline V gene lookup returns CDR1 KGHDR and CDR2 SFDVKD. DNA of the CDR3: TGTGCCACCAGTGATTTGAAGACAGACCAAGAGACCCAGTACTTC. Amino acid sequence: CATSDLKTDQETQYF.

DNA for the CDR3: TGTGCCAGCAGCCTTCTTTTGAGCGGGGAAACCTACAATGAGCAGTTCTTC. It specifies CASSLLLSGETYNEQFF. J is TRBJ2-1 and V is TRBV3-1; 7 bases line up with TRBD2. The junction had 11 bases not matched to a gene; V was cut back by 4 bases and J by 2 bases. Germline V lookup: CDR1 LGHDT, CDR2 YNNKEL (reference sequence). The CDR3 is 17 amino acids.

This chain joins TRBV30 and TRBJ2-5, with D possibly TRBD2 on 6 matching bases. The length of the CDR3 is 14 residues. CDR1 is GTSNPN, CDR2 SVGIG, per germline (reference sequence). V gave up 0 bases and J gave up 4 bases, with 12 bases separating them. CDR3 protein: CAWSVLATGETQYF. CDR3 DNA sequence: TGTGCCTGGAGTGTACTAGCCACAGGAGAGACCCAGTACTTC.

This chain uses TRBV5-1 with TRBJ2-1; 9 nucleotides match TRBD1. Germline CDR1 SGHRS, CDR2 YFSETQ. The V and J ends lost 1 base and 8 bases, in that order; junction bases with no gene match: 4. The CDR3 contains 14 residues. In nucleotides, the CDR3 is TGCGCCAGCAGCTTGCGACAGGGGGGTCATGAGCAGTTCTTC. Amino acids: CASSLRQGGHEQFF.

V is TRBV7-2 and J is TRBJ2-4, with D possibly matching TRBD2 (6 bases). The germline V gene has CDR1 SGHTA and CDR2 FQGNSA. CDR3 length: 15 residues. Between the trimmed V and J ends, which lost 5 bases and 1 base, there was a span of 12 bases. As DNA, the CDR3 is TGTGCCAGCAGCCCCCAGGCGGGGGCCAAAAACATTCAGTACTTC. This sequence encodes CASSPQAGAKNIQYF.

This clonotype was recorded a few times. V gene TRBV6-1 combines with J gene TRBJ1-4; D possibly corresponds to TRBD1 (5 bases). Germline V CDR1 and CDR2: MNHNS, SASEGT. CDR3 length: 14 amino acids. Trimming took off 1 base at V and 5 bases at J, with 8 bases between the two ends. In DNA form, the CDR3 reads TGTGCCAGCAGTGAAGGGGGCATAAATGAAAAACTGTTTTTT. Its protein is CASSEGGINEKLFF.

This clonotype was seen a few times. This rearrangement joins TRBV7-2 to TRBJ2-2; no definite D call. V was cut by 3 bases and J by 1 base, with 3 bases left in between. This CDR3 has 13 amino acids. Per germline, CDR1 SGHTA and CDR2 FQGNSA. CDR3 bases: TGTGCCAGCAGCTTCCTGAACACCGGGGAGCTGTTTTTT. Protein: CASSFLNTGELFF.

Points on this clonotype: At one end, the junction sequence differs from germline, possibly due to a read error. V and J are TRBV12-3 or TRBV12-4 and TRBJ2-5; 13 bases line up with TRBD2. This CDR3 comprises 21 residues. In nucleotides, the CDR3 is TGTGCCAGCAGTTTAGACTCGTTGTCGGGACTAGCGGGGCCCAACCACGAGACCCAGTACTTC. Its protein is CASSLDSLSGLAGPNHETQYF.

This chain joins TRBV14 and TRBJ2-2; D unclear. With 1 base removed from V and 6 bases from J, the gap between germline ends came to 9 bases. The CDR3 spans 14 residues. Germline V gives CDR1 SGHDN, CDR2 FVKESK. The DNA of the CDR3 is TGTGCCAGCAGCCAAGCTTTCCTTGCCGGGGAGCTGTTTTTT. Its translation is CASSQAFLAGELFF.

The V gene is TRBV7-8, the J gene TRBJ2-3, with 11 bases identical to TRBD2. CDR3 length: 15 amino acids. In germline, CDR1 is SGHVS, CDR2 FQNEAQ. Trimming took 5 bases from V and 3 from J; bases not matched to a gene: 4. The CDR3 loop is CASSKIAGGTDTQYF. Here the CDR3 DNA reads TGTGCCAGCAGCAAAATAGCGGGAGGGACAGATACGCAGTATTTT.

The rearrangement uses TRBV7-2 and TRBJ2-7, with 9 bases identical to TRBD1. Trimming cost V 4 bases and J 4 bases; bases outside gene matches: 5. This CDR3 comprises 14 residues. CDR1 is SGHTA and CDR2 is FQGNSA in the germline V gene. CDR3 sequence: CASSSGQGRYEQYF. CDR3 nucleotides: TGTGCCAGCAGCTCGGGACAGGGTCGATACGAGCAGTACTTC.

The V and J genes are TRBV4-3 and TRBJ2-2; tentative D call: TRBD1 (5 bases). V lost 4 bases and J 7 bases, leaving 13 bases between the germline ends. Looked up from germline, CDR1 is LGHNA and CDR2 is YSLEER. The CDR3 sequence is 14 residues long. CDR3 region: CASSPQRQGGELFF. The CDR3 DNA sequence: TGCGCCAGCAGCCCCCAGCGCCAGGGCGGGGAGCTGTTTTTT.